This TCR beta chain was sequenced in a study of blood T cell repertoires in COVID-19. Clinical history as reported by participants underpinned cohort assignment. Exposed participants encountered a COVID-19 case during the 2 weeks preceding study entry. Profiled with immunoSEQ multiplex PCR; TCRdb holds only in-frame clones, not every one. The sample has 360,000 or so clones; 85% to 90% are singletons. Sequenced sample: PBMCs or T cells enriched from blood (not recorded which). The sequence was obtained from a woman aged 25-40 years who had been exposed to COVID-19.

The CDR3 loop reads CASSEGAEDSYYGYTF. The CDR3, as DNA: TGTGCCAGCAGTGAAGGTGCTGAGGACAGTTACTATGGCTACACCTTC. The chain carries TRBV6-1 and TRBJ1-2; TRBD1 might be the D (6 bases). The CDR3 is 16 residues long. Trimming shortened V by 1 base and J by 3 bases, and 15 bases separated the two germline ends. CDR1 is MNHNS, CDR2 SASEGT, per germline.